A single sample gave rise to the 3 T cell receptor beta chains below, sequenced in a study of beta chain features in type 1 diabetes. Overall study results and limits: Among patients with Type 1 diabetes, TCRB CDR3s were moderately but significantly shorter in every one of the four CD4+ subsets.

The antigens of these receptors remain unknown. Since all of the isolated RNA was reverse transcribed, expressed TCRB transcripts were what got sequenced. TCRdb keeps only in-frame clones here, not all; method: immunoSEQ multiplex PCR. The sample yields around 260,000 clones, around 20% seen once. Material for sequencing was naive CD4+ T cells from blood. All receptors come from a woman in her forties with type 1 diabetes.

This clone was recorded a few times. The J gene is TRBJ2-1, the V gene TRBV7-9, with D tentatively TRBD2 (6 bases). V was pared by 4 bases and J by 14 bases, with 15 bases between. CDR1 and CDR2 from the germline V gene are SEHNR and FQNEAQ (reference sequence). This CDR3 region has 12 residues. The CDR3 loop reads CASSSETRNEFF. The CDR3 DNA follows: TGTGCCAGCAGCTCAGAGACTAGGAACGAGTTCTTC.

The chain links TRBV29-1 to TRBJ2-3, with a weak D call TRBD2 (5 bases). The CDR3 sequence is 13 residues long. The germline V gene has CDR1 SQVTM and CDR2 ANQGSEA. The V end lost 7 bases, the J end lost 2 bases, and 13 bases lay between the germline ends. CDR3 coding DNA: TGCAGCGCGTCAGGTAGCGCCACAGATACGCAGTATTTT. It encodes CSASGSATDTQYF.

This clone was seen a handful of times. Other DNA sequences of this sample code for an identical CDR3. The gene calls are TRBV28 and TRBJ2-1, with TRBD1 identical over 10 bases. The CDR3 spans 16 residues. The trim removed 5 bases at V and 2 bases at J, leaving 6 bases unmatched. The germline CDR1 and CDR2 sequences are MDHEN and SYDVKM. CDR3: CASSPPGQGTYNEQFF. In nucleotides, the CDR3 is TGTGCCAGCAGTCCCCCGGGACAGGGGACCTACAATGAGCAGTTCTTC.